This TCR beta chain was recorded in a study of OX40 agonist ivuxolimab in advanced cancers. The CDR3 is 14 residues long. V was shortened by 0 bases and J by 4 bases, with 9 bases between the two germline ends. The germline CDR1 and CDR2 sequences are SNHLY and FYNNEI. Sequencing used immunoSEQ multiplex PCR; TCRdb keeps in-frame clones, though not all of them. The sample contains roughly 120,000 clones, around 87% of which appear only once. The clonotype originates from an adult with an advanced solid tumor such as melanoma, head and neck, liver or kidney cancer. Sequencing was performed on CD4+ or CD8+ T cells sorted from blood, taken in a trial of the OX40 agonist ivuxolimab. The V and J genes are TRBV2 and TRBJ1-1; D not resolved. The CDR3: CASSEAGGGTEAFF. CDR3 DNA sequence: TGTGCCAGCAGTGAAGCTGGTGGAGGCACTGAAGCTTTCTTT.